This T cell receptor (beta chain) was recovered during a study of blood T cell repertoires in COVID-19. For the study at large: The cDNA or gDNA used as material had been derived from T cells, B-cell-depleted T cells, or PBMCs.

This CDR3 spans 15 amino acids. Participants spanned ages about 18 to 89 years and resided in fewer than 30 US areas. This clone was recorded once. Under the authors' procedure: Estimated nucleated cell counts came from reference gene primer amplification. The protocol was immunoSEQ multiplex PCR, while the TCRdb copy is restricted to in-frame clones and leaves out a portion. That table is the source of V, J and clone size, and D and trimming were worked out from the DNA. Altogether fewer than 200,000 clones are present, around 83% being singletons, with the ten largest covering 3.5% to 4%. The chain carries TRBV21-1 and TRBJ2-3; the table's D call of TRBD2 was not tested on the DNA. TRBV21-1 is noted as a pseudogene. Sequenced input: PBMCs or T cells enriched from blood (not recorded which). The TCR was taken from a woman in her forties or fifties in a cohort exposed to, infected with or recovered from COVID-19 (not recorded which). The CDR3 nucleotides are TGTGCCAGCAGACGTGCCCCAGGGAGGACAGATACGCAGTATTTT. The encoded protein is CASRRAPGRTDTQYF.